This TCR beta chain was profiled in a study of circulating CD8 cells and anti-PD-1 response in melanoma. Across the study: Patients received intravenous nivolumab, 3 mg/kg, every 2 weeks.

Live CD3+CD8+TCRalphabeta+ cells were sorted into four subsets by PD-1 and/or TIGIT. Germline lookup yields CDR1 MNHEY and CDR2 SMNVEV (reference sequence). The CDR3 has 14 residues. The ends lost 5 bases at V and 6 bases at J; junction bases unmatched: 5. By share of the sample, this clonotype is large. As yet, its antigen is unknown. TCR libraries were prepared from about 15 ng of total RNA with the QIAseq Immune Repertoire TCR panel. TCRdb used MiXCR to reprocess the reads, holding one entry per CDR3 protein. The sample holds 650 to 700 distinct CDR3 sequences, around 7% seen once. Overall study findings and caveats: Patients included both untreated and previously treated individuals. TIGIT repertoires were least diverse, DNEG repertoires most diverse.

Sample: CD8+ T cells from PBMCs, taken at baseline or after one month of anti-PD-1 therapy (not recorded which). This rearrangement joins TRBV27 to TRBJ2-1; the match to TRBD1 covers 9 bases. The TCR originated in a human donor with melanoma. The DNA for the CDR3 is TGTGCCAGCAGTCCCAGGACAGGGGTCAATGAGCAGTTCTTC. Its protein product is CASSPRTGVNEQFF.